What follows are 29 T cell receptor beta chains derived from one specimen sequenced in a study of shared clonotypes between healthy human individuals. The method was immunoSEQ multiplex PCR; TCRdb's version includes in-frame clones alone and lacks a portion of them. The sample lists roughly 590,000 clones, nearly 97% seen once, with roughly 0.1% in the top ten. Positively selected for CCR7, the CD45RO-negative cells used as naive CD8 cells excluded terminally differentiated effector memory CD45RA+ cells. The source material was naive CD8+ T cells sorted from blood. All receptors come from a woman in her twenties or thirties in good health.

The CDR3 region is CASSLTGALNYGYTF. Here the CDR3 DNA reads TGTGCCAGCAGTTTAACAGGGGCGCTTAACTATGGCTACACCTTC. V gene TRBV27 combines with J gene TRBJ1-2, with 7 positions matching TRBD1. The junction had 4 bases not matched to a gene; V was cut back by 2 bases and J by 1 base. CDR1 is MNHEY, CDR2 SMNVEV, per germline (reference sequence). The CDR3 covers 15 residues.

The chain uses TRBV5-1 and TRBJ1-2; tentative D call: TRBD1 (5 bases). The length of the CDR3 is 14 residues. The germline V gene has CDR1 SGHRS and CDR2 YFSETQ. Trimming removed 0 bases from V and 4 bases from J, with 10 bases in between. The CDR3 sequence is CASSLVGGSYGYTF. For the CDR3, the DNA is TGCGCCAGCAGCTTGGTGGGGGGTTCCTATGGCTACACCTTC.

The J gene is TRBJ1-1, the V gene TRBV27, with a possible D match to TRBD1 (6 bases). V was shortened by 1 base and J by 6 bases, with 9 bases between the two germline ends. Germline assignment: CDR1 MNHEY and CDR2 SMNVEV (reference sequence). The CDR3 loop spans 13 amino acids. The CDR3, as DNA: TGTGCCAGCAGTTTATTTTCAGGGGCTGAAGCTTTCTTT. Amino acid sequence: CASSLFSGAEAFF.

V is TRBV28 and J is TRBJ2-5; D might be TRBD2 (5 bases). Germline assignment: CDR1 MDHEN and CDR2 SYDVKM. Trimming stripped 7 bases from V and 5 bases from J, with 14 bases between. The CDR3 extends over 13 amino acids. The CDR3, as DNA: TGTGCCAGCAACCCGAGGGATTGGGAGACCCAGTACTTC. Translation gives CASNPRDWETQYF.

The chain joins TRBV27 to TRBJ2-1; D uncertain. The V gene lost 0 bases and the J gene lost 7 bases, with 16 bases spanning the gap. The CDR3 sequence is 16 residues long. Germline values: CDR1 MNHEY, CDR2 SMNVEV (reference sequence). CDR3 nucleotides: TGTGCCAGCAGTTTATCGCCGGACCCCGCCTGGAATGAGCAGTTCTTC. This translates into CASSLSPDPAWNEQFF.

This sequence joins TRBV27 and TRBJ2-5, with 8 bases lining up with TRBD2. V trimming: 4 bases; J trimming: 0 bases; junction bases outside the gene matches: 7. This CDR3 region has 16 residues. Germline CDR1 is MNHEY and CDR2 is SMNVEV (reference sequence). CDR3 region: CASSSYSGAYQETQYF. CDR3 DNA sequence: TGTGCCAGCAGTTCATATAGCGGGGCGTACCAAGAGACCCAGTACTTC.

V gene TRBV6-5 combines with J gene TRBJ2-7; no reliable D call. The CDR3 is 11 amino acids. V was cut by 6 bases and J by 3 bases, with 6 bases left in between. From germline, CDR1 is MNHEY and CDR2 SVGAGI. This chain's CDR3 is CASSPSYEQYF. In DNA form, the CDR3 reads TGTGCCAGCAGCCCGAGCTACGAGCAGTACTTC.

The V gene is TRBV19, the J gene TRBJ2-2, with 8 bases that match TRBD2. This CDR3 has 17 amino acids. Looked up from germline, CDR1 is LNHDA and CDR2 is SQIVND (reference sequence). The V segment lost 1 base and the J segment 4 bases; nucleotides outside the gene matches: 8. CDR3 nucleotides: TGTGCCAGTAGTATAGTTGCGACTAGCGCCTCCACCGGGGAGCTGTTTTTT. Amino acid sequence: CASSIVATSASTGELFF.

The V call is TRBV7-3, the J call TRBJ2-1, with TRBD1 matching 7 bases. The CDR3 covers 17 residues. Germline CDR1 reads SGHTA; CDR2 reads FQGTGA. Trimming took 1 base from V and 2 from J; bases not matched to a gene: 8. CDR3 nucleotide sequence: TGTGCCAGCAGCTTAATGGGCCAGGGGGTCACCTACAATGAGCAGTTCTTC. Its translation: CASSLMGQGVTYNEQFF.

The V call is TRBV27, the J call TRBJ1-6; D is undetermined. Trimming left V 3 bases short and J 7 bases short, with 7 bases between. This CDR3 has 13 residues. CDR1 is MNHEY, CDR2 SMNVEV, per germline (reference sequence). CDR3 loop: CASSFYVNSPLHF. The CDR3 nucleotides are TGTGCCAGCAGTTTCTATGTCAATTCACCCCTCCACTTT.

The CDR3 DNA follows: TGTGCCAGCAGCGGACAGAACAATGAGCAGTTCTTC. Residues: CASSGQNNEQFF. The chain employs TRBV13 and TRBJ2-1, with TRBD1 as a possible D gene (6 bases). Germline assignment: CDR1 PRHDT and CDR2 FYEKMQ (reference sequence). The CDR3 length is 12 residues. The V gene lost 5 bases and the J gene lost 5 bases, with 7 bases spanning the gap.

This clone occurred once. The chain employs TRBV5-6 and TRBJ2-7; maybe TRBD1 (7 bases). The length of the CDR3 is 14 residues. Germline V gene sequence: CDR1 SGHDT, CDR2 YYEEEE. V was clipped by 7 bases and J by 0 bases, with 14 bases between them. The CDR3 sequence: CASGWRDSSYEQYF. The CDR3 DNA reads TGTGCCAGCGGCTGGAGGGACAGCTCCTACGAGCAGTACTTC.

Details on this clone: Different DNA sequences within this sample yield the same CDR3. Written as DNA, the CDR3 is TGCAGCGTTGACAGACGCTCCTACGAGCAGTACTTC. Amino acids: CSVDRRSYEQYF. The rearrangement uses TRBV29-1 and TRBJ2-7, with unresolved D. V dropped 3 bases and J dropped 0 bases, with 6 bases sitting between them. This CDR3 comprises 12 residues. CDR1 is SQVTM and CDR2 is ANQGSEA in the germline V gene.

The chain links TRBV7-9 to TRBJ2-1, with 13 bases identical to TRBD2. This CDR3 spans 16 amino acids. Germline loops: CDR1 SEHNR, CDR2 FQNEAQ (reference sequence). V dropped 3 bases and J dropped 4; count of bases not matched to a gene: 3. The CDR3 region has the DNA TGTGCCAGCAGCTTGACTAGCGGGAGGTTGTACAATGAGCAGTTCTTC. It yields the protein CASSLTSGRLYNEQFF.

V and J are TRBV5-1 and TRBJ2-3; the match to TRBD2 covers 10 bases. The CDR3 consists of 16 residues. V dropped 1 base and J dropped 5; count of bases not matched to a gene: 7. The germline V gene encodes CDR1 SGHRS and CDR2 YFSETQ. The CDR3 DNA is TGCGCCAGCAGCTTGTTTAGCGGGAGGTCGGGAGATACGCAGTATTTT. It codes for CASSLFSGRSGDTQYF.

This chain uses TRBV18 with TRBJ2-1; D might be TRBD2 (5 bases). V was clipped by 1 base and J by 2 bases, with 12 bases between them. Germline-derived CDR1 and CDR2 are KGHSH and LQKENI. The CDR3 sequence is 16 residues long. This CDR3 reads CASSPQDSGAYNEQFF. In nucleotides, the CDR3 is TGTGCCAGCTCACCACAGGACTCCGGGGCCTACAATGAGCAGTTCTTC.

The genes are TRBV9 and TRBJ2-1; 7 positions agree with TRBD2. This CDR3 is 17 amino acids long. The junction had 17 bases not matched to a gene; V was cut back by 4 bases and J by 7 bases. CDR1 is SGDLS, CDR2 YYNGEE, per germline. CDR3 bases: TGTGCCAGCAGCCCCATCTTGGGGTTGCGGGAGAAGAATGAGCAGTTCTTC. Translating gives CASSPILGLREKNEQFF.

The rearrangement links TRBV5-5 to TRBJ1-2, with a tentative D call TRBD1 (5 bases). V dropped 4 bases and J dropped 4 bases, with 14 bases sitting between them. Looked up from germline, CDR1 is SGHKS and CDR2 is YYEKEE (reference sequence). This CDR3 spans 14 amino acids. CDR3 bases: TGTGCCAGCAGCCCAACCGGGGGATTCTATGGCTACACCTTC. Translated, it gives CASSPTGGFYGYTF.

The CDR3 spells CASSEPTTGGPTEAFF. The CDR3 DNA reads TGCGCCAGCAGTGAACCTACGACAGGGGGCCCCACTGAAGCTTTCTTT. This rearrangement joins TRBV10-2 to TRBJ1-1; 10 nucleotides match TRBD1. The germline gives CDR1 WSHSY, CDR2 SAAADI. The CDR3 loop spans 16 amino acids. J gave up 4 bases and V 3 bases, and 8 bases lay outside the gene matches.

V usage is TRBV7-9 and J usage is TRBJ2-1, with 8 bases aligning to TRBD2. The CDR3 spans 14 residues. The trim removed 4 bases at V and 6 bases at J, leaving 5 bases unmatched. CDR1 and CDR2 from the germline V gene are SEHNR and FQNEAQ (reference sequence). The CDR3 nucleotides are TGTGCCAGCAGCTACCCGGGGGGGTCCAATGAGCAGTTCTTC. Its translation is CASSYPGGSNEQFF.

The V and J genes are TRBV10-2 and TRBJ1-1; 10 positions agree with TRBD1. This CDR3 contains 14 residues. Germline V gene sequence: CDR1 WSHSY, CDR2 SAAADI. The trim removed 6 bases at V and 6 bases at J, leaving 7 bases unmatched. CDR3: CASRSTGGSAEAFF. The CDR3 nucleotides are TGCGCCAGCAGATCGACAGGGGGCTCCGCTGAAGCTTTCTTT.

The chain carries TRBV10-3 and TRBJ1-1, with a weak D call TRBD1 (6 bases). The germline V and J ends were trimmed by 2 bases and 0 bases, with 7 bases remaining between them. The germline CDR1 and CDR2 sequences are ENHRY and SYGVKD. The CDR3 is 14 residues long. As DNA, the CDR3 is TGTGCCATCAGTGAGGGGGGCGTGAACACTGAAGCTTTCTTT. It yields the protein CAISEGGVNTEAFF.

V and J are TRBV7-8 and TRBJ2-7, with 9 bases that match TRBD1. The CDR3 extends over 16 amino acids. V trimming: 2 bases; J trimming: 4 bases; junction bases outside the gene matches: 9. The germline gives CDR1 SGHVS, CDR2 FQNEAQ. CDR3 residues: CASSLYSGQGMYEQYF. The CDR3 bases are TGTGCCAGCAGCTTATATTCGGGACAGGGAATGTACGAGCAGTACTTC. Supplemented by reference TRBV7-8 and TRBJ2-7, the full variable domain reads GAGVSQSPRYKVAKRGQDVALRCDPISGHVSLFWYQQALGQGPEFLTYFQNEAQLDKSGLPSDRFFAERPEGSVSTLKIQRTQQEDSAVYLCASSLYSGQGMYEQYFGPGTRLTVT.

The V call is TRBV28, the J call TRBJ2-7; 9 positions match TRBD1. CDR3 length: 16 residues. The V gene end was trimmed by 6 bases and the J gene end by 2 bases; junction bases not matched to a gene: 11. The germline V gene has CDR1 MDHEN and CDR2 SYDVKM. In nucleotides, the CDR3 is TGTGCCAGCAGCGAACCACAGGGGGCTCTGACCTACGAGCAGTACTTC. It encodes CASSEPQGALTYEQYF.

The rearrangement links TRBV13 to TRBJ2-7; 7 bases match TRBD2. Per the germline V gene, CDR1 is PRHDT and CDR2 is FYEKMQ (reference sequence). CDR3 length equals 14 residues. After removal of 1 base from V and 6 bases from J, the junction contained 6 bases not matched to a gene. CDR3 DNA: TGTGCCAGCAGCTTAGTGCGGGAGAGTGTCGAGCAGTACTTC. It specifies CASSLVRESVEQYF.

This chain joins TRBV12-5 and TRBJ2-1; the D gene is possibly TRBD2 (5 bases). Per germline, CDR1 LGHNT and CDR2 FRNRAP. CDR3 length equals 15 residues. The V and J ends lost 5 bases and 4 bases respectively, with 15 bases between them. CDR3 residues: CASGPKSGAYNEQFF. The CDR3 DNA reads TGTGCTAGTGGTCCCAAGAGCGGAGCTTACAATGAGCAGTTCTTC. The variable domain in full, completed from reference TRBV12-5 and TRBJ2-1, reads DARVTQTPRHKVTEMGQEVTMRCQPILGHNTVFWYRQTMMQGLELLAYFRNRAPLDDSGMPKDRFSAEMPDATLATLKIQPSEPRDSAVYFCASGPKSGAYNEQFFGPGTRLTVL.

The chain carries TRBV11-2 and TRBJ1-2; possible D gene TRBD1, 6 bases. CDR3 length equals 13 residues. V was pared by 4 bases and J by 4 bases, with 10 bases between. CDR1 SGHAT and CDR2 FQNNGV come from the germline V gene. The DNA of the CDR3 is TGTGCCAGCAGCTCCCGACAGGTCTATGGCTACACCTTC. As protein: CASSSRQVYGYTF.

The gene calls are TRBV19 and TRBJ2-1; D ambiguous. CDR1 is LNHDA and CDR2 is SQIVND in the germline V gene (reference sequence). The CDR3 consists of 14 residues. Trimming removed 4 bases from V and 5 bases from J, with 12 bases in between. CDR3 coding DNA: TGTGCCAGTAGTAGGGCAGATTACCACAATGAGCAGTTCTTC. The encoded protein is CASSRADYHNEQFF. The full variable domain, with the rest looked up from reference TRBV19 and TRBJ2-1, is DGGITQSPKYLFRKEGQNVTLSCEQNLNHDAMYWYRQDPGQGLRLIYYSQIVNDFQKGDIAEGYSVSREKKESFPLTVTSAQKNPTAFYLCASSRADYHNEQFFGPGTRLTVL.

The CDR3 sequence is CASSARVSGVTEAFF. CDR3 nucleotides: TGTGCCAGCAGTGCCAGGGTTTCAGGGGTCACTGAAGCTTTCTTT. The chain recombines TRBV28 with TRBJ1-1, with D maybe TRBD1 (6 bases). The germline gives CDR1 MDHEN, CDR2 SYDVKM. Trimming took off 5 bases at V and 4 bases at J, with 17 bases between the two ends. The CDR3 has 15 amino acids.